The 12 T cell receptor beta chains given below trace back to one sample, sequenced in a study of blood T cell repertoires in COVID-19. Clones were read by immunoSEQ multiplex PCR, and TCRdb kept only the in-frame ones, dropping some. The sample consists of some 62,000 clones, 78% of them appearing once. Input material: peripheral blood. Receptors originate from a man aged 55 to 70 with COVID-19, enrolled during active disease.

This chain links TRBV6-6 with TRBJ1-5; 7 bases match TRBD1. The CDR3 is 15 residues long. Germline values: CDR1 MNHNY, CDR2 SVGAGI (reference sequence). Losses at the gene ends were 7 bases for V and 4 bases for J; bases not matched to a gene: 10. The DNA of the CDR3 is TGTGCCAGCACCGAGACAGGGACCAGGAATCAGCCCCAGCATTTT. It specifies CASTETGTRNQPQHF.

This chain joins TRBV29-1 and TRBJ1-2; no reliable D call. With 7 bases removed from V and 8 bases from J, the gap between germline ends came to 5 bases. Per the germline V gene, CDR1 is SQVTM and CDR2 is ANQGSEA. The CDR3 is 8 amino acids. The chain's CDR3 is CSGGGYTF. CDR3 coding DNA: TGCAGCGGAGGGGGCTACACCTTC. Variable domain in full (rest from reference TRBV29-1 and TRBJ1-2): SAVISQKPSRDICQRGTSLTIQCQVDSQVTMMFWYRQQPGQSLTLIATANQGSEATYESGFVIDKFPISRPNLTFSTLTVSNMSPEDSSIYLCSGGGYTFGSGTRLTVV.

The V and J genes are TRBV6-5 and TRBJ1-4; TRBD1 is a possible D gene (6 bases). V was clipped by 7 bases and J by 8 bases, with 17 bases between them. CDR3 length equals 14 residues. Germline lookup yields CDR1 MNHEY and CDR2 SVGAGI. CDR3 sequence: CASIGGATSEKLFF. DNA of the CDR3: TGTGCCAGCATAGGGGGAGCCACGTCCGAAAAACTGTTTTTT.

This chain joins TRBV11-2 and TRBJ2-3, with 10 bases fitting TRBD2. V was clipped by 2 bases and J by 6 bases; unmatched bases: 2. The CDR3 contains 14 residues. CDR1 and CDR2 from the germline V gene are SGHAT and FQNNGV. The DNA of the CDR3 is TGTGCCAGCAGCTTACCTAGCGGGAGTGATACGCAGTATTTT. Its translation is CASSLPSGSDTQYF.

This clone showed up just once. The V call is TRBV13, the J call TRBJ2-3; D is unclear. Germline CDR1 PRHDT, CDR2 FYEKMQ (reference sequence). The ends were cut back, 2 bases at V and 4 bases at J, with 4 bases in the middle. The length of the CDR3 is 12 residues. CDR3 in DNA: TGTGCCAGCAGCTTACTTTCAGATACGCAGTATTTT. It encodes CASSLLSDTQYF.

This sequence joins TRBV3-1 (or the pseudogene TRBV3-2) and TRBJ1-6; no definite D call. Germline V lookup: CDR1 LGHDT, CDR2 YNNKEL (reference sequence). CDR3 length equals 13 residues. Trimming shortened V by 4 bases and J by 7 bases, and 8 bases separated the two germline ends. CDR3 coding DNA: TGTGCCAGCAGCCCCGACACGAATTCACCCCTCCACTTT. This sequence encodes CASSPDTNSPLHF.

The chain links TRBV11-2 to TRBJ2-6, with 8 bases identical to TRBD1. The germline CDR1 and CDR2 sequences are SGHAT and FQNNGV. The CDR3 length is 16 residues. V dropped 8 bases and J dropped 4; count of bases not matched to a gene: 10. The CDR3 protein is CASQGASFEGANVLTF. The DNA for the CDR3 is TGTGCCAGCCAGGGGGCCAGCTTCGAGGGGGCCAACGTCCTGACTTTC. The whole variable domain, filled in from reference TRBV11-2 and TRBJ2-6, reads EAGVAQSPRYKIIEKRQSVAFWCNPISGHATLYWYQQILGQGPKLLIQFQNNGVVDDSQLPKDRFSAERLKGVDSTLKIQPAKLEDSAVYLCASQGASFEGANVLTFGAGSRLTVL.

The chain uses TRBV10-2 and TRBJ2-3; 14 bases align to TRBD2. Unmatched junction bases numbered 6, after V lost 8 bases and J lost 8 bases. The CDR3 is 14 residues long. Per the germline V gene, CDR1 is WSHSY and CDR2 is SAAADI. The CDR3 here is CASGTSGGGGTQYF. CDR3 DNA: TGCGCCAGCGGGACTAGCGGGGGCGGGGGTACGCAGTATTTT.

V and J are TRBV27 and TRBJ2-1; no definite D call. The germline V gene encodes CDR1 MNHEY and CDR2 SMNVEV (reference sequence). The CDR3 sequence is 13 residues long. V shed 6 bases and J shed 7 bases, with 13 bases lying between them. The CDR3 spells CASRIPGRNEQFF. In DNA form, the CDR3 reads TGTGCCAGCAGAATCCCGGGTCGGAATGAGCAGTTCTTC.

This clone was observed a single time. J is TRBJ2-5 and V is TRBV2, with D possibly matching TRBD1 (6 bases). Trimming removed 4 bases from V and 2 bases from J, with 11 bases in between. The germline gives CDR1 SNHLY, CDR2 FYNNEI. CDR3 length equals 14 residues. The CDR3 region has the DNA TGTGCCAGCAGTGGGACAGCTATTCAAGAGACCCAGTACTTC. Protein: CASSGTAIQETQYF.

The rearrangement joins TRBV5-1 to TRBJ2-1, with TRBD2 matching 10 bases. There are 17 residues in the CDR3. CDR1 SGHRS and CDR2 YFSETQ come from the germline V gene. V shed 4 bases, J shed 9 bases, and the junction held 16 bases outside the gene matches. The CDR3 DNA sequence: TGCGCCAGCAGCCGGGGGCCTAGCGGGAGTCAGAAAGGTGAGCAGTTCTTC. It translates to CASSRGPSGSQKGEQFF.

V usage is TRBV9 and J usage is TRBJ2-7, with a weak D call TRBD2 (6 bases). CDR3 length equals 14 residues. In germline, CDR1 is SGDLS, CDR2 YYNGEE. Trimming cost V 3 bases and J 7 bases, with 17 bases left between them. Here the CDR3 DNA reads TGTGCCAGCAGCGCCGGGTACCTGGGAGGTGAGCAGTACTTC. This codes for CASSAGYLGGEQYF.